This T cell receptor beta chain appears in the sequencing data of a study of T cell clones after liver transplantation. Study-wide context: Liver transplant recipients had immunosuppression withdrawal attempted within 2 years. Tolerance: complete withdrawal held at least one year, liver enzymes staying within twice normal.

This CDR3 contains 17 residues. From germline, CDR1 is SGHRS and CDR2 YFSETQ. Deletions cut 4 bases from V and 0 bases from J, with 14 bases between. Method: immunoSEQ multiplex PCR; TCRdb's copy keeps in-frame clones and lacks some. The sample includes 65,000 to 95,000 clones, roughly 80% of them seen just once. V gene TRBV5-1 combines with J gene TRBJ2-6, with D perhaps matching TRBD1 (5 bases). This specimen was CD4+ T cells from blood, taken before liver transplant. This sequence was found in a human donor who received a liver transplant. The CDR3, as DNA: TGCGCCAGCAGCCCCAGGGCAGGTCTCTCTGGGGCCAACGTCCTGACTTTC. Protein: CASSPRAGLSGANVLTF.